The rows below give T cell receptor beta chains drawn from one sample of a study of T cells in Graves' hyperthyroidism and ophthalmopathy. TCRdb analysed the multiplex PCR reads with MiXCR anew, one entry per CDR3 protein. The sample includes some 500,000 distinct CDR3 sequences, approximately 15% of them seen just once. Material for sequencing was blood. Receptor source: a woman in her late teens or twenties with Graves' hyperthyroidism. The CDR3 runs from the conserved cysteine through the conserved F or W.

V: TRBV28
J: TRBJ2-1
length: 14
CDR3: CASNRGAGINEQFF

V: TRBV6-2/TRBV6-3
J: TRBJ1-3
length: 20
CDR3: CASSYSAGTGLFETGNTIYF

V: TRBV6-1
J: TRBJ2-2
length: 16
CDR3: CASSERYGQYTGELFF

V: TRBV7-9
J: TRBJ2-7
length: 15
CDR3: CASSPRDFNSYEQYF

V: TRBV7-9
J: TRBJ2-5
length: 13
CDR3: CASSLVDPETQYF

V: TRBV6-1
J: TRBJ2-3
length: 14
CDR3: CASKRSGLPDTQYF

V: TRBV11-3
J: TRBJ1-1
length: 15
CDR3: CASSLVGGGSTEAFF

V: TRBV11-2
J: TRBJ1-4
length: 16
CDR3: CASSLYSGRGVEKLFF

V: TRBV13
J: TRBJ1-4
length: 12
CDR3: CASSLQDEKLFF

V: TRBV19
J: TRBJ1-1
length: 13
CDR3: CASSGRTAKEAFF

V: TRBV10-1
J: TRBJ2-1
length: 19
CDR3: CASSESYPGGLAPYNEQFF

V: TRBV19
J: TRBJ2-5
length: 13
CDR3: CASKVGGPGTQYF

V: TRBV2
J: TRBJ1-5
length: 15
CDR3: CASSIQPHSNQPQHF

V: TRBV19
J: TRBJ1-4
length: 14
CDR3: CASSGGQEGEKLFF

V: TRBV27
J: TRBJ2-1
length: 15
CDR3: CVSSLPTIWGNEQFF

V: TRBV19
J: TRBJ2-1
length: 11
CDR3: CASSKGLEQFF

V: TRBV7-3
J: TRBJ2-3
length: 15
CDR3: CASSPTSGTKDTQYF

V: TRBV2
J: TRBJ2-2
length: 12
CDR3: CASSYTTGELFF

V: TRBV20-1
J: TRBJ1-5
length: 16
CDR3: CSAVGVTGGALQPQHF

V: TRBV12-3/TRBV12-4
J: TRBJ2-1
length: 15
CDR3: CASTLGGGSRNEQFF

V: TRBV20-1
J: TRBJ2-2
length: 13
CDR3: CSARTPNTGELFF

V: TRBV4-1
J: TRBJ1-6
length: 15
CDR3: CASSQESGRGSPLHF

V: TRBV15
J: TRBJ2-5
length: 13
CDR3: CATSRYLQETQYF

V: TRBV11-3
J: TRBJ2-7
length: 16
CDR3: CASSSPLAGATCEQYF

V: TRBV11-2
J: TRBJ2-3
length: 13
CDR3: CASRTIRTDTQYF

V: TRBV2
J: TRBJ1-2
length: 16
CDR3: CASSERGGPTTYGYTF

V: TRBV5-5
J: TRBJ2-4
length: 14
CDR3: CASSLETGVDIQYF

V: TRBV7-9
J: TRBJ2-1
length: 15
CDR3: CASSLLAGALNEQFF

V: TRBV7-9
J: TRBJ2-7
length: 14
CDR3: CASSAQDGHYEQYF

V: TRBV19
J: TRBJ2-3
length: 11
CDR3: CASSQGDTQYF

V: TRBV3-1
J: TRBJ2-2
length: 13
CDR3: CASSPTGNGELFF

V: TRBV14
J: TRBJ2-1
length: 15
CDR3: CASSQIRGWHNEQFF

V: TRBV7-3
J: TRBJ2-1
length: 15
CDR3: CASSLGLVDYNEQFF

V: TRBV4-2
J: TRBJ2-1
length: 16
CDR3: CASSLSRDPAYNEQFF

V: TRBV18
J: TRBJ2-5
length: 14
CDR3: CASSPPGKSETQYF

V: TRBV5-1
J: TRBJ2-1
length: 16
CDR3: CASSSNGGLAANEQFF

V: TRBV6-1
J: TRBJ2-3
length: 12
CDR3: CASSEHLDTQYF

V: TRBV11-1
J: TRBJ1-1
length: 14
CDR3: CASDDEIGRAEAFF

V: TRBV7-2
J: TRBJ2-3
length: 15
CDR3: CASSTTSGSGDTQYF